This is a list of T cell receptor beta chains from one sample in a study of CD8+CD57+ T cells in acquired aplastic anemia. TCRdb reprocessed the reads via MiXCR and lists one record per CDR3 protein. The sample carries more than 250,000 distinct CDR3 sequences, 45% to 65% recorded once. Sequenced material: sorted CD4+, CD8+, or CD8+CD57+ T cells (not recorded which) from PBMCs. The receptor set was obtained from a human donor with severe aplastic anemia or a healthy control (not recorded which). The CDR3 runs from the conserved cysteine through the conserved F or W. The order of the fields is D gene, V gene, clone size, J gene, CDR3 protein, CDR3 DNA. D genes are given only for firm matches. Clone size is given for some rows only: seen once, a few or many times, or a class if the clone is expanded.

>TRBD1|TRBV4-1|.|TRBJ2-7
CASSPADRGFDEQYF
TGCGCCAGCAGCCCTGCAGACAGGGGGTTCGACGAGCAGTACTTC
>.|TRBV5-6|.|TRBJ2-2
CASSLAGVGELFF
TGTGCCAGCAGCTTGGCCGGGGTCGGGGAGCTGTTTTTT
>TRBD1|TRBV6-2/TRBV6-3|many|TRBJ2-7
CASSRTGSSYEQYF
TGTGCCAGCAGTCGGACAGGTAGCTCCTACGAGCAGTACTTC
>.|TRBV20-1|.|TRBJ2-2
CSAGGDSTGELFF
TGCAGTGCTGGGGGGGACAGCACCGGGGAGCTGTTTTTT
>TRBD1|TRBV20-1|.|TRBJ1-6
CSARDQNLGDRDSPLHF
TGCAGTGCTAGAGACCAGAACCTAGGGGACAGGGATTCACCCCTCCACTTT
>.|TRBV9|.|TRBJ1-1
CASSSGGGLGTEAFF
TGTGCCAGCAGCTCAGGCGGGGGGCTGGGCACTGAAGCTTTCTTT
>TRBD1|TRBV15|.|TRBJ1-6
CATRRDRAYNSPLHF
TGTGCCACCAGACGGGACAGAGCCTATAATTCACCCCTCCACTTT
>TRBD1|TRBV12-3/TRBV12-4|.|TRBJ1-2
CASSFEPGGLGIGYTF
TGTGCCAGCAGTTTTGAACCAGGGGGGTTAGGTATTGGCTACACCTTC
>.|TRBV19|once|TRBJ2-6
CASQVGASGANVLTF
TGTGCCAGCCAAGTGGGGGCATCGGGGGCCAACGTCCTGACTTTC
>.|TRBV29-1|many|TRBJ1-1
CSVVPYGAGNTEAFF
TGCAGCGTTGTTCCTTACGGCGCCGGGAACACTGAAGCTTTCTTT
>.|TRBV9|.|TRBJ1-5
CASSVKGDQYQPQHF
TGTGCCAGCAGCGTAAAAGGGGATCAGTATCAGCCCCAGCATTTT
>TRBD2|TRBV15|.|TRBJ2-5
CATSSQMVGGRDQETQYF
TGTGCCACCAGCAGTCAAATGGTTGGCGGGAGGGACCAAGAGACCCAGTACTTC
>.|TRBV2|.|TRBJ2-7
CASSESRSSYEQYF
TGTGCCAGCAGTGAAAGTAGAAGCTCCTACGAGCAGTACTTC
>TRBD2|TRBV2|few|TRBJ2-5
CASSERTSGSWETQYF
TGTGCCAGCAGTGAAAGGACTAGCGGGAGTTGGGAGACCCAGTACTTC
>.|TRBV19|many|TRBJ2-7
CASSTRGVAREYEQYF
TGTGCCAGTAGTACCCGTGGAGTGGCCCGAGAGTACGAGCAGTACTTC
>.|TRBV7-8|many|TRBJ1-5
CASSFLDQPQHF
TGTGCCAGCAGCTTTCTGGATCAGCCCCAGCATTTT
>.|TRBV20-1|.|TRBJ2-3
CSAPSPGWTDTQYF
TGCAGTGCTCCCTCTCCCGGTTGGACAGATACTCAGTATTTT
>.|TRBV2|many|TRBJ2-5
CASSGVETQYF
TGTGCCAGCAGTGGGGTAGAGACCCAGTACTTC
>TRBD1|TRBV6-5|many|TRBJ1-2
CASSSSGQGFSGYTF
TGTGCCAGCAGTTCCTCGGGACAGGGTTTTAGTGGCTACACCTTC
>TRBD1|TRBV20-1|few|TRBJ1-1
CSARYRGPVNTEAFF
TGCAGTGCTAGGTACAGGGGGCCCGTGAACACTGAAGCTTTCTTT
>.|TRBV9|many|TRBJ2-5
CASSVDMGETQYF
TGTGCCAGCAGCGTAGATATGGGGGAGACCCAGTACTTC
>.|TRBV9|few|TRBJ2-1
CASSVEYNEQFF
TGTGCCAGCAGCGTTGAGTACAATGAGCAGTTCTTC
>.|TRBV20-1|many|TRBJ2-3
CSASPEPYTDTQYF
TGCAGTGCTAGTCCGGAACCCTACACAGATACGCAGTATTTT
>.|TRBV7-3|.|TRBJ2-3
CASSLKAGSTDTQYF
TGTGCCAGCAGCTTAAAAGCGGGCAGCACAGATACGCAGTATTTT
>TRBD2|TRBV7-3|.|TRBJ2-7
CASSLGGGPSEQYF
TGTGCCAGCAGCTTAGGCGGGGGGCCCTCGGAGCAGTACTTC
>TRBD1|TRBV12-3/TRBV12-4|many|TRBJ1-3
CASSQDRGRPSGNTIYF
TGTGCCAGCAGCCAAGACAGGGGGCGTCCCTCTGGAAACACCATATATTTT
>.|TRBV29-1|many|TRBJ1-1
CSVELRVSSTEAFF
TGCAGCGTTGAATTGCGGGTATCGAGCACTGAAGCTTTCTTT